Listed below are T cell receptor beta chains from one sample, sequenced in a study of T cell repertoires in cytomegalovirus infection. Antigen specificity for these receptors is unknown. TCRdb ran MiXCR on the reads and lists one entry per CDR3 protein. The table lists a few hundred thousand distinct CDR3 sequences, under 45% of them singletons. This material consisted of cultured PBMCs, taken from culture after CMV antigen stimulation. All receptors derive from a human donor in good health (CMV status not recorded). Some clones in this sample may be carry-over from other donors' samples. The CDR3 runs from the conserved cysteine through the conserved F or W. Each record gives: V gene, CDR3 length, J gene, clone size, D gene, CDR3 DNA, CDR3 protein. A D gene is named only where the DNA matches it firmly. Not every row has a clone size; where given, it reads once, few, many or a size class.

TRBV7-9	17	TRBJ2-3	NA	NA	TGTGCCAGCAGCTTAGGGCCCGATACCTCTAGCACAGATACGCAGTATTTT	CASSLGPDTSSTDTQYF
TRBV7-2	15	TRBJ1-2	few	NA	TGTGCCAGCAGCTTAGATCGGGGGCTCGACTATGGCTACACCTTC	CASSLDRGLDYGYTF
TRBV7-9	13	TRBJ1-4	NA	NA	TGTGCCAGCAGCTTAAGGGTTGGTGAAAAACTGTTTTTT	CASSLRVGEKLFF
TRBV19	14	TRBJ2-1	once	TRBD2	TGTGCCAGTACCGGACTAGCGGGCAACAATGAGCAGTTCTTC	CASTGLAGNNEQFF
TRBV27	14	TRBJ1-1	NA	NA	TGTGCCAGCAAAATCCCGGGACAGAACACTGAAGCTTTCTTT	CASKIPGQNTEAFF
TRBV12-3/TRBV12-4	14	TRBJ1-4	NA	TRBD1	TGTGCCAGCTGTTTCGGGGACAGGGAGGGAAAACTGTTTTTT	CASCFGDREGKLFF
TRBV7-2	15	TRBJ2-5	NA	NA	TGTGCCAGCGCCTCCGGGACGGGTGGGAGAGAGACCCAGTACTTC	CASASGTGGRETQYF
TRBV7-2	14	TRBJ2-1	few	NA	TGTGCCAGCAGCGCCAGGGCCACCTACAATGAGCAGTTCTTC	CASSARATYNEQFF
TRBV7-8	16	TRBJ1-1	few	NA	TGTGCCAGCAGCTCCCCCGACGGACAATGGAACACTGAAGCTTTCTTT	CASSSPDGQWNTEAFF
TRBV12-3/TRBV12-4	15	TRBJ2-3	few	NA	TGTGCCAGCAGTTTCCGGGTCGACATTGCCGATACGCAGTATTTT	CASSFRVDIADTQYF
TRBV7-2	16	TRBJ2-3	few	NA	TGTGCCAGCAGCATACGGGCTAGCTCTGGCGCAGATACGCAGTATTTT	CASSIRASSGADTQYF
TRBV12-3/TRBV12-4	13	TRBJ2-3	NA	NA	TGTGCCAGCAGTCAACGACACACAGATACGCAGTATTTT	CASSQRHTDTQYF
TRBV12-3/TRBV12-4	15	TRBJ2-3	once	TRBD2	TGTGCCAGCAGTCGCCGACTAGCGCGGGGGGATACGCAGTATTTT	CASSRRLARGDTQYF
TRBV6-1	16	TRBJ2-3	few	TRBD1	TGTGCCAGCAGCATAAGCCGGGACAGCACCACAGATACGCAGTATTTT	CASSISRDSTTDTQYF
TRBV7-2	15	TRBJ1-6	NA	TRBD1	TGTGCCAGCAGCCCCTGGGACAGGCATAATTCACCCCTCCACTTT	CASSPWDRHNSPLHF
TRBV19	13	TRBJ1-6	NA	NA	TGTGCCAGCGCGGGACAAGTTAATTCACCCCTCCACTTT	CASAGQVNSPLHF
TRBV7-9	15	TRBJ1-6	NA	NA	TGTGCCAGCGGGGGGGATAGCTCCTATAATTCACCCCTCCACTTT	CASGGDSSYNSPLHF
TRBV12-3/TRBV12-4	12	TRBJ2-5	NA	NA	TGTGCCAGCAGGCTAACAGGGGAGACCCAGTACTTC	CASRLTGETQYF
TRBV11-2	14	TRBJ2-5	NA	NA	TGTGCCAGCAGCTTAGGAGGGGGGTGGGAGACCCAGTACTTC	CASSLGGGWETQYF
TRBV5-4	15	TRBJ2-1	NA	TRBD1	TGTGCCACTTCTCAAAGGGGACAGAAAAACAATGAGCAGTTCTTC	CATSQRGQKNNEQFF
TRBV12-3/TRBV12-4	11	TRBJ2-7	few	NA	TGTGCCAGCAGCCAAGGCGGAAAGCTGGACTTC	CASSQGGKLDF
TRBV2	14	TRBJ2-5	NA	TRBD1	TGTGCCAGCAGAGCGGACAGGTCCCAAGAGACCCAGTACTTC	CASRADRSQETQYF
TRBV7-8	19	TRBJ2-1	NA	TRBD2	TGTGCCAGCAGCTCCCGGGCTAGCGGGATCATCGTCTCCTACAATGAGCAGTTCTTC	CASSSRASGIIVSYNEQFF
TRBV4-1	12	TRBJ1-1	few	NA	TGCGCCAGCAGTCGAGACGGACTTTCGGCTTTCTTT	CASSRDGLSAFF
TRBV18	14	TRBJ2-1	NA	NA	TGTGCCAGCTCACCGTTAGTTTCCGACAATGAGCAGTTCTTC	CASSPLVSDNEQFF
TRBV7-2	18	TRBJ2-1	NA	TRBD1	TGTGCCAGCAGCTCCCTGACAGGGGCGTCGACACCATACAATGAGCAGTTCTTC	CASSSLTGASTPYNEQFF
TRBV28	14	TRBJ1-1	NA	NA	TGTGCCAGCAGTTTGTCCCCTCCCGGGACTGAAGCTTTCTTT	CASSLSPPGTEAFF
TRBV7-6	15	TRBJ2-3	NA	TRBD2	TGTGCCAGCAGCTTTGAAGCGGGAGGGGGAGATACGCAGTATTTT	CASSFEAGGGDTQYF
TRBV7-9	18	TRBJ2-6	once	NA	TGTGCCAGCAGCTTAGAGCAGGGGAAGGGAGCTGGGGCCAACGTCCTGACTTTC	CASSLEQGKGAGANVLTF
TRBV12-3/TRBV12-4	13	TRBJ2-7	few	NA	TGTGCCAGCAGAATCGGGGAGTCCTACGAGCAGTACTTC	CASRIGESYEQYF
TRBV6-1	16	TRBJ2-1	once	TRBD2	TGTGCCAGCAGGACCTCTGCCGGCGGGAGGAACAATGAGCAGTTCTTC	CASRTSAGGRNNEQFF
TRBV19	14	TRBJ2-3	NA	NA	TGTGCCAGTAGTATTGAGTGGGCTGGCGATACGCAGTATTTT	CASSIEWAGDTQYF
TRBV12-3/TRBV12-4	16	TRBJ2-7	few	NA	TGTGCCAGCAGTTTGGTGGGGCTAACACTCTCCTACGAGCAGTACTTC	CASSLVGLTLSYEQYF
TRBV7-2	11	TRBJ2-5	few	NA	TGTGCCAGCAGCGCGGCGGGGACCCAGTACTTC	CASSAAGTQYF
TRBV7-2	12	TRBJ2-7	many	NA	TGTGCCAGCAGTTATCAACAAGGCGAGCAGTACTTC	CASSYQQGEQYF
TRBV12-3/TRBV12-4	15	TRBJ2-5	NA	NA	TGTGCCAGCAGTTTTTCGGGGCAGGGGCAAGAGACCCAGTACTTC	CASSFSGQGQETQYF
TRBV7-2	15	TRBJ2-3	many	NA	TGTGCCAGCAGCTTATCTTCCTGGGGCACAGATACGCAGTATTTT	CASSLSSWGTDTQYF
TRBV7-6	16	TRBJ2-2	few	TRBD1	TGTGCCAGCAGCTTAGCGTACAGGGGGCAAACCGGGGAGCTGTTTTTT	CASSLAYRGQTGELFF
TRBV14	11	TRBJ1-1	NA	NA	TGTGCCAGCAACCACGGTACTGAAGCTTTCTTT	CASNHGTEAFF
TRBV5-4	13	TRBJ1-2	many	NA	TGTGCCAGCCGGGCAGGGGAGGGCTATGGCTACACCTTC	CASRAGEGYGYTF
TRBV6-1	14	TRBJ1-3	NA	NA	TGTGCCAGCGCGGGGGGACTCTCTGGAAACACCATATATTTT	CASAGGLSGNTIYF
TRBV27	13	TRBJ1-1	few	NA	TGTGCCAGCAGGGAACCACGCGACACTGAAGCTTTCTTT	CASREPRDTEAFF
TRBV20-1	15	TRBJ2-3	few	NA	TGCAGTACCACTCTCTCCAGGGACCACGCAGATACGCAGTATTTT	CSTTLSRDHADTQYF